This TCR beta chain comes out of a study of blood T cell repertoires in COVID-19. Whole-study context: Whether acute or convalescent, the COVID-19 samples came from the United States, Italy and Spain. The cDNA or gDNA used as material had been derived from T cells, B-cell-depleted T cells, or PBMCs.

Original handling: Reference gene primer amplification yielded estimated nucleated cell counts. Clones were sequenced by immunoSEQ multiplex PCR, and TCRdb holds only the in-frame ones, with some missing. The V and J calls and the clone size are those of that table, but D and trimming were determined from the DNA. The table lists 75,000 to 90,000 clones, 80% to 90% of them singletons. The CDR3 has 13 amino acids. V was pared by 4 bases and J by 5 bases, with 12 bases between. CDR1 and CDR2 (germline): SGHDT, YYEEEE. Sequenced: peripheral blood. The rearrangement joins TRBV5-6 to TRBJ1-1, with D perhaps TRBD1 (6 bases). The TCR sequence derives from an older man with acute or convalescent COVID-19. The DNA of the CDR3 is TGTGCCAGCAGCCCCTACAGGGCTACTGAAGCTTTCTTT. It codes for CASSPYRATEAFF.